The 26 T cell receptor beta chains reported below all come from one sample, sequenced in a study of blood T cell repertoires in COVID-19. Assay used: immunoSEQ multiplex PCR; TCRdb lists only in-frame clones, some missing. This table holds 90,000 to 120,000 clones, approximately 81% found once. The sequenced sample was peripheral blood. The receptors derive from a human donor in a cohort sampled during active COVID-19.

The chain recombines TRBV12-5 with TRBJ1-4; a weak D match, TRBD1 (6 bases). CDR1 is LGHNT, CDR2 FRNRAP, per germline. The CDR3 extends over 14 amino acids. The V gene lost 6 bases and the J gene lost 8 bases, with 16 bases spanning the gap. Here the CDR3 DNA reads TGTGCTAGTGGAGAAACAGGGTTTGAAGAAAAACTGTTTTTT. Translated: CASGETGFEEKLFF. The full variable domain, in which reference TRBV12-5 and TRBJ1-4 provide the parts outside the CDR3, is DARVTQTPRHKVTEMGQEVTMRCQPILGHNTVFWYRQTMMQGLELLAYFRNRAPLDDSGMPKDRFSAEMPDATLATLKIQPSEPRDSAVYFCASGETGFEEKLFFGSGTQLSVL.

This chain links TRBV2 with TRBJ1-2; D might be TRBD1 (5 bases). Trimming stripped 4 bases from V and 0 bases from J, with 18 bases between. Germline CDR1 is SNHLY and CDR2 is FYNNEI. The length of the CDR3 is 17 residues. The CDR3 here is CASSASAGSTANYGYTF. The CDR3 DNA reads TGTGCCAGCAGTGCTTCGGCAGGGTCTACTGCTAACTATGGCTACACCTTC.

The chain links TRBV9 to TRBJ1-3, with 8 positions matching TRBD1. CDR1 is SGDLS, CDR2 YYNGEE, per germline. Trimming took 0 bases from V and 6 from J; bases not matched to a gene: 8. This CDR3 has 16 residues. CDR3 in DNA: TGTGCCAGCAGCGTAGGTGGCCAGGGGGCCCTAAACACCATATATTTT. It translates to CASSVGGQGALNTIYF. Combining the CDR3 with reference TRBV9 and TRBJ1-3 gives the whole variable domain DSGVTQTPKHLITATGQRVTLRCSPRSGDLSVYWYQQSLDQGLQFLIQYYNGEERAKGNILERFSAQQFPDLHSELNLSSLELGDSALYFCASSVGGQGALNTIYFGEGSWLTVV.

For the CDR3, the DNA is TGTGCCAGCAGCCACCGGTCTCAGGGGGTCCATGAGCAGTTCTTC. Translation: CASSHRSQGVHEQFF. J is TRBJ2-1 and V is TRBV11-2, with 7 bases aligning to TRBD1. Trimming cost V 5 bases and J 8 bases; bases outside gene matches: 12. The CDR3 length is 15 residues. Per the germline V gene, CDR1 is SGHAT and CDR2 is FQNNGV.

In its sample, this clone was seen a few times. The gene calls are TRBV4-1 and TRBJ1-2; tentative D call: TRBD1 (5 bases). CDR1 and CDR2 from the germline V gene are MGHRA and YSYEKL. V lost 0 bases, J lost 4 bases, and 12 bases lay in between. This CDR3 has 15 residues. In DNA form, the CDR3 reads TGCGCCAGCAGCCAAGATTCAGGGAACGGCTATGGCTACACCTTC. This sequence encodes CASSQDSGNGYGYTF.

The chain employs TRBV27 and TRBJ2-3; 10 nucleotides line up with TRBD2. Unmatched junction bases numbered 9, after V lost 10 bases and J lost 2 bases. Germline values: CDR1 MNHEY, CDR2 SMNVEV (reference sequence). The CDR3 has 15 residues. CDR3 amino acids: CAIRRTSGPTDTQYF. The CDR3 DNA reads as TGTGCCATCCGACGGACTAGCGGACCCACAGATACGCAGTATTTT.

The rearrangement links TRBV27 to TRBJ2-5, with 7 bases that match TRBD2. The V and J ends lost 2 bases and 5 bases, in that order; junction bases with no gene match: 8. The CDR3 is 15 residues long. Germline V gene lookup returns CDR1 MNHEY and CDR2 SMNVEV (reference sequence). The CDR3 coding sequence is TGTGCCAGCAGTTTAAGGCTAGAGGGAGGGGAGACCCAGTACTTC. Translation gives CASSLRLEGGETQYF.

This clone was seen a single time. In DNA form, the CDR3 reads TGTGCCATCAGTGAGACCCCTGTTGAAGCGGGAAACTCCTACGAGCAGTACTTC. It translates to CAISETPVEAGNSYEQYF. The gene calls are TRBV10-3 and TRBJ2-7; 7 positions agree with TRBD2. In germline, CDR1 is ENHRY, CDR2 SYGVKD. The CDR3 has 18 residues. Germline trimming cut 2 bases from V and 0 bases from J; bases unmatched to any gene: 13.

This clone has a single count. The J gene is TRBJ1-5, the V gene TRBV19, with D perhaps matching TRBD1 (5 bases). V shed 7 bases and J shed 0 bases, with 13 bases lying between them. The germline V gene has CDR1 LNHDA and CDR2 SQIVND (reference sequence). The CDR3 contains 15 residues. The CDR3 DNA reads as TGTGCCAGTAAAACGGACAAGTATAGCAATCAGCCCCAGCATTTT. Its protein is CASKTDKYSNQPQHF.

This clone appeared once. The rearrangement links TRBV7-9 to TRBJ1-1; no definite D call. V lost 0 bases to trimming and J lost 8 bases, with 19 bases between them. The CDR3 extends over 16 amino acids. Germline V gene data show CDR1 as SEHNR and CDR2 as FQNEAQ (reference sequence). CDR3 in amino acids: CASSLAGGRPDGEAFF. Written as DNA, the CDR3 is TGTGCCAGCAGCTTAGCCGGAGGGCGACCCGATGGAGAAGCTTTCTTT. Supplemented by reference TRBV7-9 and TRBJ1-1, the full variable domain reads DTGVSQNPRHKITKRGQNVTFRCDPISEHNRLYWYRQTLGQGPEFLTYFQNEAQLEKSRLLSDRFSAERPKGSFSTLEIQRTEQGDSAMYLCASSLAGGRPDGEAFFGQGTRLTVV.

V and J are TRBV7-3 and TRBJ2-1; 13 positions agree with TRBD2. The CDR3 has 16 amino acids. Germline loops: CDR1 SGHTA, CDR2 FQGTGA. Germline trimming cut 0 bases from V and 7 bases from J; bases unmatched to any gene: 3. The CDR3 here is CASSLTGTSGKNEQFF. CDR3 DNA: TGTGCCAGCAGCTTAACCGGGACTAGCGGGAAAAATGAGCAGTTCTTC.

Comments on this clone: The identical CDR3 is also encoded by other nucleotide sequences in the sample. The gene calls are TRBV19 and TRBJ2-1, with TRBD2 matching over 7 bases. This CDR3 is 12 amino acids long. Germline V gene lookup returns CDR1 LNHDA and CDR2 SQIVND (reference sequence). V lost 5 bases to trimming and J lost 7 bases; unmatched junction nucleotides: 2. The CDR3 sequence is CASSGRGNEQFF. Written as DNA, the CDR3 is TGTGCCAGTAGTGGGCGGGGGAATGAGCAGTTCTTC. The complete variable domain, with remaining parts taken from reference TRBV19 and TRBJ2-1, reads DGGITQSPKYLFRKEGQNVTLSCEQNLNHDAMYWYRQDPGQGLRLIYYSQIVNDFQKGDIAEGYSVSREKKESFPLTVTSAQKNPTAFYLCASSGRGNEQFFGPGTRLTVL.

This clone was observed a few times. V and J are TRBV30 and TRBJ1-4; TRBD1 is a possible D gene (6 bases). The CDR3 spans 17 residues. Trimming took 0 bases from V and 4 from J, leaving 18 bases between them. Germline lookup yields CDR1 GTSNPN and CDR2 SVGIG (reference sequence). The CDR3 nucleotides are TGTGCCTGGAGTGTTCCCGGGGGGGGGCGAAGTAATGAAAAACTGTTTTTT. This codes for CAWSVPGGGRSNEKLFF.

The chain carries TRBV19 and TRBJ2-1, with 10 bases fitting TRBD2. J gave up 6 bases and V 3 bases, and 5 bases lay outside the gene matches. The CDR3 length is 15 residues. CDR1 is LNHDA and CDR2 is SQIVND in the germline V gene (reference sequence). CDR3 nucleotide sequence: TGTGCCAGTAGTATCTTAGCTAGCGGGAGCAATGAGCAGTTCTTC. Its translation: CASSILASGSNEQFF. Full variable domain (remainder filled in from reference TRBV19 and TRBJ2-1): DGGITQSPKYLFRKEGQNVTLSCEQNLNHDAMYWYRQDPGQGLRLIYYSQIVNDFQKGDIAEGYSVSREKKESFPLTVTSAQKNPTAFYLCASSILASGSNEQFFGPGTRLTVL.

The J gene is TRBJ2-7, the V gene TRBV3-1 (or the pseudogene TRBV3-2), with 7 bases lining up with TRBD1. V shed 3 bases, J shed 3 bases, and the junction held 8 bases outside the gene matches. Germline values: CDR1 LGHDT, CDR2 YNNKEL (reference sequence). The CDR3 length is 15 residues. CDR3 nucleotides: TGTGCCAGCAGCCACACGGGACAGCAGATCTACGAGCAGTACTTC. Translating it yields CASSHTGQQIYEQYF.

The gene calls are TRBV18 and TRBJ2-3, with D unresolved. V lost 5 bases, J lost 0 bases, and 6 bases lay in between. From germline, CDR1 is KGHSH and CDR2 LQKENI. The CDR3 length is 13 residues. The CDR3 reads CASSSTSTDTQYF. In DNA form, the CDR3 reads TGTGCCAGCTCATCAACTAGCACAGATACGCAGTATTTT.

V is TRBV27 and J is TRBJ2-1, with D unresolved. CDR1 is MNHEY, CDR2 SMNVEV, per germline (reference sequence). V was trimmed by 6 bases and J by 3 bases, leaving 9 bases between them. This CDR3 comprises 13 residues. The CDR3 here is CASSSASYNEQFF. For the CDR3, the DNA is TGTGCCAGCAGCTCAGCGAGCTACAATGAGCAGTTCTTC.

The rearrangement links TRBV28 to TRBJ2-7; 9 positions match TRBD1. V gave up 5 bases and J gave up 0 bases; unmatched junction bases: 5. Germline values: CDR1 MDHEN, CDR2 SYDVKM. This CDR3 has 15 residues. The CDR3 bases are TGTGCCAGCAGTGGGGGACAGGGCCTCTCCTACGAGCAGTACTTC. The encoded protein is CASSGGQGLSYEQYF.

This CDR3 reads CASSLTDSLYQPQHF. The CDR3 DNA follows: TGTGCCAGCAGCTTAACGGACAGCCTTTATCAGCCCCAGCATTTT. The chain is built from TRBV5-5 and TRBJ1-5; perhaps TRBD1 as D (6 bases). This CDR3 spans 15 amino acids. Trimming pared 2 bases from V and 5 bases from J, leaving 14 bases between. Germline assignment: CDR1 SGHKS and CDR2 YYEKEE (reference sequence).

This clone was seen once. V is TRBV5-1 and J is TRBJ1-5; no definite D call. The CDR3 is 13 residues long. Germline values: CDR1 SGHRS, CDR2 YFSETQ. V was cut by 1 base and J by 0 bases, with 2 bases left in between. The CDR3 sequence: CASSLYSNQPQHF. The CDR3 region has the DNA TGCGCCAGCAGCTTGTATAGCAATCAGCCCCAGCATTTT.

The chain recombines TRBV10-3 with TRBJ2-1; TRBD1 might be the D (5 bases). Germline lookup yields CDR1 ENHRY and CDR2 SYGVKD. V was clipped by 5 bases and J by 6 bases, with 11 bases between them. This CDR3 has 13 amino acids. CDR3: CAISFNQGNEQFF. The CDR3 DNA follows: TGTGCCATCAGTTTTAACCAGGGCAATGAGCAGTTCTTC.

This chain connects TRBV15 to TRBJ1-4; tentative D call: TRBD1 (6 bases). This CDR3 spans 15 amino acids. Trimming left V 0 bases short and J 4 bases short, with 9 bases between. In germline, CDR1 is LNHNV, CDR2 YYDKDF (reference sequence). CDR3 amino acids: CATSRDRTVNEKLFF. CDR3 DNA: TGTGCCACCAGCAGAGATCGGACAGTTAATGAAAAACTGTTTTTT. The entire variable domain, with the rest obtained from reference TRBV15 and TRBJ1-4, is as follows: DAMVIQNPRYQVTQFGKPVTLSCSQTLNHNVMYWYQQKSSQAPKLLFHYYDKDFNNEADTPDNFQSRRPNTSFCFLDIRSPGLGDTAMYLCATSRDRTVNEKLFFGSGTQLSVL.

This sequence joins TRBV7-2 and TRBJ1-1, with 7 bases aligning to TRBD1. The CDR3 length is 12 residues. The germline gives CDR1 SGHTA, CDR2 FQGNSA. Trimming cost V 3 bases and J 10 bases; bases outside gene matches: 5. CDR3 protein: CASSFSTGVAFF. Written as DNA, the CDR3 is TGTGCCAGCAGCTTCTCCACAGGGGTAGCTTTCTTT. The full variable domain, in which reference TRBV7-2 and TRBJ1-1 provide the parts outside the CDR3, is GAGVSQSPSNKVTEKGKDVELRCDPISGHTALYWYRQSLGQGLEFLIYFQGNSAPDKSGLPSDRFSAERTGGSVSTLTIQRTQQEDSAVYLCASSFSTGVAFFGQGTRLTVV.

This clone was found a few times. V and J are TRBV21-1 and TRBJ1-5; no check of the table's D call, TRBD1, against the DNA was made. TRBV21-1 is an annotated pseudogene. This CDR3 is 15 amino acids long. The CDR3 loop is CARCGQGHPNQPQHF. CDR3 bases: TGTGCCAGGTGTGGACAGGGGCACCCCAATCAGCCCCAGCATTTT.

The chain is built from TRBV25-1 and TRBJ1-1; D is perhaps TRBD1 (5 bases). Germline V gives CDR1 MGHDK, CDR2 SYGVNS. This CDR3 spans 16 amino acids. The germline V and J ends were trimmed by 1 base and 3 bases, with 15 bases remaining between them. The CDR3 loop is CASSESGALGDTEAFF. The CDR3 DNA reads TGTGCCAGCAGTGAATCTGGGGCTCTAGGCGACACTGAAGCTTTCTTT. Full variable domain (remainder filled in from reference TRBV25-1 and TRBJ1-1): EADIYQTPRYLVIGTGKKITLECSQTMGHDKMYWYQQDPGMELHLIHYSYGVNSTEKGDLSSESTVSRIRTEHFPLTLESARPSHTSQYLCASSESGALGDTEAFFGQGTRLTVV.

J is TRBJ2-1 and V is TRBV18, with 9 bases identical to TRBD2. This CDR3 region has 14 residues. Per the germline V gene, CDR1 is KGHSH and CDR2 is LQKENI. After removal of 0 bases from V and 10 bases from J, the junction contained 4 bases not matched to a gene. The CDR3 reads CASSPPNLAGEQFF. CDR3 DNA: TGTGCCAGCTCACCACCGAACCTAGCGGGAGAGCAGTTCTTC.